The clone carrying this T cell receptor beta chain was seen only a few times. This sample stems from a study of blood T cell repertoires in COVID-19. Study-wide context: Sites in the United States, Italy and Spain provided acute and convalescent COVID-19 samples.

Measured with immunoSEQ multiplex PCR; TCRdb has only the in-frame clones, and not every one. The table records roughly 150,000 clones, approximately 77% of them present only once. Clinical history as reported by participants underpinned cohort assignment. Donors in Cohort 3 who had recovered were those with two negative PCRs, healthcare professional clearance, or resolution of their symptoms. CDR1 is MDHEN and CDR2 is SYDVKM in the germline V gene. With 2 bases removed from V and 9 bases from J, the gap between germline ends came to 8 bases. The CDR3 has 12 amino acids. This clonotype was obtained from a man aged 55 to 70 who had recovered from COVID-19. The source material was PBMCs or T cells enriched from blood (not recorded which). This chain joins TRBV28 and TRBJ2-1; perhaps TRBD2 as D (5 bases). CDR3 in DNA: TGTGCCAGCAGTTTAAGACTAATTGAGCAGTTCTTC. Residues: CASSLRLIEQFF.